This T cell receptor beta chain was captured in a study of human T cells and chemical hapten exposure. CDR1 and CDR2 from the germline V gene are SEHNR and FQNEAQ (reference sequence). The CDR3 contains 11 residues. The time point here: pre-sensitization, week 0. Sample treatment: therapeutic diphenylcyclopropenone sensitization with weekly scalp DPC. It was unfractionated whole blood from which total RNA was extracted. TCRdb processed the RACE reads anew with MiXCR; each CDR3 protein has one entry. The sample lists almost 35,000 distinct CDR3 sequences, 10% occurring once. A word on this clonotype: A read error may explain this, as a much larger clone is one base away.

The clonotype was recovered from a middle-aged man with alopecia areata. Some clones in this sample may be carry-over from other donors' samples. The J gene is TRBJ2-5, the V gene TRBV7-9; D remains ambiguous. The sample in question was whole blood, obtained in connection with sensitization to the hapten diphenylcyclopropenone (DPC). This CDR3 is CVSSPEETQYF. The CDR3 DNA sequence: TGTGTCAGCAGCCCCGAAGAGACCCAGTACTTC.